What follows are 32 T cell receptor beta chains derived from one specimen sequenced in a study of molecular identifiers for immune sequencing clone quantification. TCRdb analysed the PCR reads with MiXCR anew, one entry per CDR3 protein. The sample has 400,000 to 600,000 distinct CDR3 sequences, 25% seen once. The sample comprised naive CD8+ T cells from blood, with Jurkat cell RNA spiked in. This sample's subset: FACS-sorted CD8+CD4-CCR7+CD45RA+ naive T cells. These receptors came from a human donor in good health. Some libraries in this study had Jurkat cell RNA spiked in.

This chain connects TRBV28 to TRBJ1-2; possibly TRBD1 for D (5 bases). The CDR3 has 16 amino acids. Germline CDR1 is MDHEN and CDR2 is SYDVKM. The V end lost 6 bases, the J end lost 1 base, and 18 bases lay between the germline ends. The CDR3 nucleotides are TGTGCCAGCAGCCCCAAACAGGAGGGTCTTAACTATGGCTACACCTTC. As protein: CASSPKQEGLNYGYTF.

A note on this clonotype: Given a much more abundant clone one base away, this may be a read error. This chain uses TRBV7-3 with TRBJ2-2, with 9 bases fitting TRBD2. The CDR3 runs to 16 residues. Germline assignment: CDR1 SGHTA and CDR2 FQGTGA. The CDR3 DNA follows: TGTGCCAGCAGCCCTTGGACTAGCGCGAACCCCGGGGAGCTGTTTTTT. It translates to CASSPWTSANPGELFF.

This clonotype was counted between two and nine times. The V call is TRBV19, the J call TRBJ2-1; D remains ambiguous. Between the trimmed V and J ends, which lost 6 bases and 2 bases, there was a span of 11 bases. Germline V CDR1 and CDR2: LNHDA, SQIVND (reference sequence). The CDR3 runs 14 residues. The CDR3 protein is CASSPLPTYNEQFF. Here the CDR3 DNA reads TGTGCCAGTAGCCCCCTCCCGACCTACAATGAGCAGTTCTTC.

This CDR3 is CASRIQGLTTANTQYF. For the CDR3, the DNA is TGTGCCAGCAGAATACAGGGGCTAACCACGGCAAATACGCAGTATTTT. V usage is TRBV28 and J usage is TRBJ2-3; 7 nucleotides agree with TRBD1. There are 16 residues in the CDR3. Germline loops: CDR1 MDHEN, CDR2 SYDVKM. Unmatched junction bases numbered 16, after V lost 6 bases and J lost 7 bases.

This clonotype has a handful of counts. This chain connects TRBV11-2 to TRBJ2-1; D not certain. Germline V lookup: CDR1 SGHAT, CDR2 FQNNGV. CDR3 length: 12 residues. Trimming shortened V by 3 bases and J by 6 bases, and 6 bases separated the two germline ends. The CDR3 loop is CASSLVINEQFF. CDR3 nucleotide sequence: TGTGCCAGCAGCTTGGTCATCAATGAGCAGTTCTTC.

This clonotype showed up many times. The V and J genes are TRBV7-9 and TRBJ2-5, with 7 bases that match TRBD1. Germline trimming cut 7 bases from V and 4 bases from J; bases unmatched to any gene: 12. Germline CDR1 SEHNR, CDR2 FQNEAQ (reference sequence). The CDR3 is 15 amino acids. CDR3 sequence reads: CASTLLGGPGETQYF. In DNA form, the CDR3 reads TGTGCCAGCACCCTATTAGGGGGCCCAGGAGAGACCCAGTACTTC.

The V gene is TRBV27, the J gene TRBJ2-2, with TRBD1 matching 8 bases. V dropped 2 bases and J dropped 4; count of bases not matched to a gene: 6. Germline V gene data show CDR1 as MNHEY and CDR2 as SMNVEV (reference sequence). This CDR3 has 16 amino acids. CDR3 in amino acids: CASSLVPRGRTGELFF. CDR3 nucleotide sequence: TGTGCCAGCAGTTTAGTTCCCAGGGGGCGCACCGGGGAGCTGTTTTTT.

This chain connects TRBV9 to TRBJ1-1; no reliable D call. The V gene's germline CDR1 is SGDLS and CDR2 YYNGEE. The ends were cut back, 4 bases at V and 7 bases at J, with 17 bases in the middle. The CDR3 runs to 14 residues. The CDR3 bases are TGTGCCAGCAGCCCCGGAAGGAGCGGAGGTGAAGCTTTCTTT. Translating it yields CASSPGRSGGEAFF.

The chain carries TRBV12-3 or TRBV12-4 and TRBJ2-7; D remains ambiguous. This CDR3 has 17 amino acids. Trimming shortened V by 5 bases and J by 1 base, and 21 bases separated the two germline ends. This CDR3 reads CASSPQASDVGSYEQYF. DNA for the CDR3: TGTGCCAGCAGTCCGCAGGCGTCCGATGTCGGATCCTACGAGCAGTACTTC.

V is TRBV6-5 and J is TRBJ2-7; 7 nucleotides line up with TRBD2. Germline-derived CDR1 and CDR2 are MNHEY and SVGAGI. The V segment lost 2 bases and the J segment 0 bases; nucleotides outside the gene matches: 4. The CDR3 spans 15 residues. CDR3 sequence reads: CASSYGGDGSYEQYF. CDR3 bases: TGTGCCAGCAGTTACGGGGGGGACGGCTCCTACGAGCAGTACTTC.

Of note for this clonotype: A much larger clone sits a single nucleotide away, making a read error possible. V and J are TRBV2 and TRBJ1-1; possibly TRBD1 for D (5 bases). Germline V gene data show CDR1 as SNHLY and CDR2 as FYNNEI. Trimming removed 8 bases at V and 0 bases at J, with 7 bases between. The CDR3 contains 12 residues. Here the CDR3 reads CASGGLNTEAFF. CDR3 DNA sequence: TGTGCCAGCGGGGGGTTGAACACTGAAGCTTTCTTT.

This clonotype was seen a few times. The J gene is TRBJ1-1, the V gene TRBV6-2 or TRBV6-3; the D gene is possibly TRBD1 (5 bases). The germline V gene encodes CDR1 MNHEY and CDR2 SVGEGT. There are 19 residues in the CDR3. The V end lost 4 bases, the J end lost 3 bases, and 27 bases lay between the germline ends. CDR3 in amino acids: CASSLLRPRGMEKDTEAFF. The DNA of the CDR3 is TGTGCCAGCAGTTTACTACGGCCCCGGGGGATGGAAAAGGACACTGAAGCTTTCTTT.

Remarks on this clonotype: Mismatch with germline at one junction end may stem from a read error. This chain connects TRBV4-3 to TRBJ2-7; 7 bases agree with TRBD1. The CDR3 consists of 15 residues. CDR1 is LGHNA and CDR2 is YSLEER in the germline V gene. The CDR3, as DNA: TGCGCCAGCAGCCAAGTGCGACAGGGTATCTACGAGCAGTGCTTC. Translated, it gives CASSQVRQGIYEQCF.

This clonotype came up many times. V is TRBV12-3 or TRBV12-4 and J is TRBJ2-7, with D possibly being TRBD2 (5 bases). Trimming left V 8 bases short and J 2 bases short, with 13 bases between. CDR3 size: 13 residues. The CDR3 DNA sequence: TGTGCCAGCGGCCCGGCGGGTGCCTACGAGCAGTACTTC. It encodes CASGPAGAYEQYF.

Concerning this clonotype itself: One end of the junction fails to match germline, which may point to a read error. V gene TRBV7-9 combines with J gene TRBJ2-7; possible D gene TRBD1, 6 bases. The CDR3 spans 15 residues. CDR1 is SEHNR and CDR2 is FQNEAQ in the germline V gene (reference sequence). CDR3: CAGSSAGTSIYEQYF. CDR3 coding DNA: TGTGCCGGCAGCTCGGCCGGGACATCGATCTACGAGCAGTACTTC.

In this sample, this clonotype turned up a few times. The V and J genes are TRBV12-1 and TRBJ1-2. TRBV12-1 is a listed pseudogene. This CDR3 has 14 residues. DNA of the CDR3: TGTGCCAGCAGCCCCCAAACTGATTACTATGGCTACACCTTC. Amino acids: CASSPQTDYYGYTF.

This clonotype was counted a few times. This chain connects TRBV19 to TRBJ2-4; D is unclear. Germline-derived CDR1 and CDR2 are LNHDA and SQIVND (reference sequence). This CDR3 region has 17 residues. Trimming left V 4 bases short and J 1 base short, with 17 bases between. CDR3 sequence: CASSTQEQLFAKNIQYF. As DNA, the CDR3 is TGTGCCAGTAGTACCCAGGAACAACTATTCGCCAAAAACATTCAGTACTTC.

The chain carries TRBV6-5 and TRBJ2-3; 16 nucleotides agree with TRBD2. CDR3 length equals 21 residues. Germline CDR1 reads MNHEY; CDR2 reads SVGAGI. V trimming: 7 bases; J trimming: 3 bases; junction bases outside the gene matches: 19. The CDR3 DNA is TGTGCCAGCACCCAAACCCCCTCGCCGGGACTAGCGGGAGGGCCGACAGATACGCAGTATTTT. It encodes CASTQTPSPGLAGGPTDTQYF.

This clonotype has a handful of counts. The rearrangement joins TRBV14 to TRBJ2-7; D is ambiguous. The CDR3 totals 15 residues. V was pared by 2 bases and J by 0 bases, with 11 bases between. The germline V gene encodes CDR1 SGHDN and CDR2 FVKESK. The CDR3: CASSQRATPSYEQYF. As DNA, the CDR3 is TGTGCCAGCAGCCAACGGGCCACACCCTCCTACGAGCAGTACTTC.

This chain links TRBV13 with TRBJ2-3; D is uncertain. V shed 1 base and J shed 6 bases, with 20 bases lying between them. Germline loops: CDR1 PRHDT, CDR2 FYEKMQ (reference sequence). The CDR3 consists of 17 residues. The CDR3 DNA sequence: TGTGCCAGCAGCTTAGTGGGTGGGCCCCCCCTACTGGATACGCAGTATTTT. Its protein is CASSLVGGPPLLDTQYF.

The genes are TRBV19 and TRBJ2-7; the match to TRBD1 covers 9 bases. The CDR3 sequence is 16 residues long. V gave up 5 bases and J gave up 3 bases; unmatched junction bases: 11. Germline CDR1 is LNHDA and CDR2 is SQIVND (reference sequence). The chain's CDR3 is CASSGPLQGAHYEQYF. CDR3 coding DNA: TGTGCCAGTAGTGGGCCCCTACAGGGGGCACACTACGAGCAGTACTTC.

There are many counts of this clonotype. V gene TRBV20-1 combines with J gene TRBJ1-1; 7 positions match TRBD1. This CDR3 spans 11 amino acids. The germline gives CDR1 DFQATT, CDR2 SNEGSKA (reference sequence). Trimming removed 6 bases from V and 6 bases from J; junction bases left unmatched: 4. CDR3 protein: CSAAQGPEAFF. As DNA, the CDR3 is TGCAGTGCCGCACAGGGGCCTGAAGCTTTCTTT.

A few counts support this clonotype. J is TRBJ1-1 and V is TRBV5-6; D is possibly TRBD1 (5 bases). The ends were cut back, 4 bases at V and 6 bases at J, with 16 bases in the middle. The CDR3 has 14 residues. The V gene's germline CDR1 is SGHDT and CDR2 YYEEEE. This CDR3 is CASSGKRGGAEAFF. The CDR3 DNA sequence: TGTGCCAGCAGCGGTAAACGCGGGGGTGCTGAAGCTTTCTTT.

This clonotype was counted a few times. The chain couples TRBV3-1 to TRBJ2-4, with 14 bases matching TRBD2. The CDR3 totals 18 residues. Germline CDR1 is LGHDT and CDR2 is YNNKEL (reference sequence). The junction had 12 bases not matched to a gene; V was cut back by 4 bases and J by 7 bases. The CDR3 is CASSPQTSGGAWLNIQYF. The DNA for the CDR3 is TGTGCCAGCAGCCCCCAGACTAGCGGGGGGGCCTGGTTGAACATTCAGTACTTC. The full variable domain, completed using reference TRBV3-1 and TRBJ2-4, is DTAVSQTPKYLVTQMGNDKSIKCEQNLGHDTMYWYKQDSKKFLKIMFSYNNKELIINETVPNRFSPKSPDKAHLNLHINSLELGDSAVYFCASSPQTSGGAWLNIQYFGAGTRLSVL.

The count of this clonotype is one. The chain recombines TRBV10-3 with TRBJ2-7; perhaps TRBD1 as D (6 bases). V dropped 2 bases and J dropped 5 bases, with 7 bases sitting between them. CDR1 is ENHRY and CDR2 is SYGVKD in the germline V gene. The CDR3 spans 12 residues. The CDR3 loop reads CAISEGTNEQYF. The CDR3 DNA is TGTGCCATCAGTGAGGGGACAAACGAGCAGTACTTC.

At least ten counts were recorded for this clonotype. The CDR3 reads CSARTGTNYEQYF. The CDR3 DNA follows: TGCAGTGCTAGAACCGGGACAAACTACGAGCAGTACTTC. This chain links TRBV20-1 with TRBJ2-7; TRBD1 might be the D (6 bases). Per germline, CDR1 DFQATT and CDR2 SNEGSKA (reference sequence). V gave up 2 bases and J gave up 3 bases, with 11 bases separating them. This CDR3 is built from 13 residues.

This clonotype has a count of ten or more. CDR3 sequence reads: CAIRQGLGTEAFF. CDR3 bases: TGTGCCATACGACAGGGATTAGGCACTGAAGCTTTCTTT. The V gene is TRBV10-3, the J gene TRBJ1-1; 7 positions agree with TRBD1. This CDR3 is 13 amino acids long. V was pared by 9 bases and J by 4 bases, with 8 bases of the junction left unmatched. CDR1 and CDR2 (germline): ENHRY, SYGVKD.

For this clonotype: Given the absence of the conserved phenylalanine or tryptophan at the CDR3 end, a read error is likely. The chain links TRBV6-2 or TRBV6-3 to TRBJ1-1, with a tentative D call TRBD1 (5 bases). The CDR3 extends over 15 amino acids. Per the germline V gene, CDR1 is MNHEY and CDR2 is SVGEGT. V gave up 4 bases and J gave up 2 bases, with 14 bases separating them. The CDR3 loop reads CASSFVGGINTEAFS. CDR3 in DNA: TGTGCCAGCAGTTTCGTCGGGGGTATAAACACTGAAGCTTTCTCT.

With regard to this clonotype: Germline and junction disagree at one end, which may indicate a read error. The V call is TRBV7-9, the J call TRBJ1-4; D might be TRBD1 (5 bases). The CDR3 consists of 15 residues. Germline V gives CDR1 SEHNR, CDR2 FQNEAQ (reference sequence). The CDR3 coding sequence is TGTGCCAGCGGCTTAGTTGGGGGGGCTAATGAAAAACTGTTTTTT. This sequence encodes CASGLVGGANEKLFF.

This clonotype was seen a handful of times. The rearrangement joins TRBV4-1 to TRBJ2-1; D uncertain. V was trimmed by 0 bases and J by 6 bases, leaving 6 bases between them. Germline CDR1 is MGHRA and CDR2 is YSYEKL. CDR3 length: 13 residues. CDR3 nucleotide sequence: TGCGCCAGCAGCCAAGACATAGCCAATGAGCAGTTCTTC. Translated, it gives CASSQDIANEQFF.

With respect to this clonotype: A much larger clone sits a single nucleotide away, making a read error possible. This chain uses TRBV6-5 with TRBJ1-2, with no clear D. This CDR3 has 13 amino acids. Per the germline V gene, CDR1 is MNHEY and CDR2 is SVGAGI. The CDR3 reads CASSYAFNYGHTF. CDR3 nucleotides: TGTGCCAGCAGTTACGCCTTCAACTATGGCCACACCTTC.

The chain joins TRBV30 to TRBJ2-3, with unresolved D. The germline CDR1 and CDR2 sequences are GTSNPN and SVGIG (reference sequence). V dropped 3 bases and J dropped 2 bases, with 6 bases sitting between them. The length of the CDR3 is 12 residues. The DNA of the CDR3 is TGTGCCTGGAGCGCCCTCACAGATACGCAGTATTTT. Protein: CAWSALTDTQYF.